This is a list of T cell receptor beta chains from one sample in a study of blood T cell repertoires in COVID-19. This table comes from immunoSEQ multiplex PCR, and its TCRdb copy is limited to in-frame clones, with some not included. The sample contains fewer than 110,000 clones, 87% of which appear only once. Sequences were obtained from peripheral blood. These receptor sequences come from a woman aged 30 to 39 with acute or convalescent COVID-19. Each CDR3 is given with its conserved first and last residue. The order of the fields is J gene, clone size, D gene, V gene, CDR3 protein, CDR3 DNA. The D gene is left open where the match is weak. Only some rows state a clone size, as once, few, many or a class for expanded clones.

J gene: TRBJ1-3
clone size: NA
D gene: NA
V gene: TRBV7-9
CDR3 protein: CASSMDSSGNTIYF
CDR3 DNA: TGTGCCAGCAGTATGGACAGCTCTGGAAACACCATATATTTT

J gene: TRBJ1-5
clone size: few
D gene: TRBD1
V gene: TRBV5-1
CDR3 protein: CASSPGQGDSQPQHF
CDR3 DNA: TGCGCCAGCAGCCCCGGACAGGGGGATAGTCAGCCCCAGCATTTT

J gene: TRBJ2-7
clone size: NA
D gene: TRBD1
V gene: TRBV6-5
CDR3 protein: CASSLTGALHEQYF
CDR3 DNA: TGTGCCAGCAGCTTGACAGGGGCTCTCCACGAGCAGTACTTC

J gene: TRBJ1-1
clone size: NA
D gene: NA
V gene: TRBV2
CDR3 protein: CASSEGGKANTEAFF
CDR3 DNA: TGTGCCAGCAGTGAGGGGGGTAAGGCGAACACTGAAGCTTTCTTT

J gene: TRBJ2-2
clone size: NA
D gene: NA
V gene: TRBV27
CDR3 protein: CASNNQGGADTGELFF
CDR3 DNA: TGTGCCAGCAACAACCAGGGGGGCGCGGACACCGGGGAGCTGTTTTTT

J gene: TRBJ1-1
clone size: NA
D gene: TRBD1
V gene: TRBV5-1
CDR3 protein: CASSLAGQGETEAFF
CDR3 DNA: TGCGCCAGCAGCTTGGCGGGACAGGGAGAAACTGAAGCTTTCTTT

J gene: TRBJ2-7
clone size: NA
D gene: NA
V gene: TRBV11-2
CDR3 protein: CASSFDGDIVYEQYF
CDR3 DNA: TGTGCCAGCAGCTTTGATGGCGACATAGTGTACGAGCAGTACTTC

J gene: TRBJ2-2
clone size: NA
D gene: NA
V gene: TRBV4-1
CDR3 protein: CASSQAGGQNTGELFF
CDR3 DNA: TGCGCCAGCAGCCAAGCTGGGGGACAGAACACCGGGGAGCTGTTTTTT

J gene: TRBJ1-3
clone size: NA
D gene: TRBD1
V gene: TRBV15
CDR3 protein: CATGTGAGNTIYF
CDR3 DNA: TGTGCCACCGGCACAGGGGCAGGAAACACCATATATTTT

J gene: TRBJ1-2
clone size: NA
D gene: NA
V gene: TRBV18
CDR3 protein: CASSPLHGVGYGYTF
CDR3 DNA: TGTGCCAGCTCACCACTTCACGGGGTTGGGTATGGCTACACCTTC

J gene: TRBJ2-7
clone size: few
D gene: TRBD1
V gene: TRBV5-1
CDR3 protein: CASSGGTGDYEQYF
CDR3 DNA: TGCGCCAGCAGCGGGGGGACAGGAGACTACGAGCAGTACTTC

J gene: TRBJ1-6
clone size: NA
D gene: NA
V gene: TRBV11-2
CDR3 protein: CASSFETYNSPLHF
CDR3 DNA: TGTGCCAGCAGTTTCGAGACCTATAATTCACCCCTCCACTTT

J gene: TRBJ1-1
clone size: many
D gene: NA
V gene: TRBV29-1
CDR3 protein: CSVEGGIMNTEAFF
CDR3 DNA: TGCAGCGTCGAGGGGGGGATAATGAACACTGAAGCTTTCTTT

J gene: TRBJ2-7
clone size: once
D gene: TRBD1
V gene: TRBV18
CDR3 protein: CASSPRTGTYEQYF
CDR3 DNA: TGTGCCAGCTCACCACGGACAGGGACCTACGAGCAGTACTTC

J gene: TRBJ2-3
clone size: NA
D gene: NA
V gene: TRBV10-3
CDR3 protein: CAISPVSGTTQYF
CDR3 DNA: TGTGCCATCAGTCCCGTCTCGGGTACTACGCAGTATTTT

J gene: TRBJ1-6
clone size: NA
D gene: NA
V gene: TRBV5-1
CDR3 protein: CASSLGGIAGPSPLHF
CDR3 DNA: TGCGCCAGCAGCTTAGGAGGGATCGCAGGGCCTTCACCCCTCCACTTT

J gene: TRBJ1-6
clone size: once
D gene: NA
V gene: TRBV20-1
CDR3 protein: CSASGLSYNSPLHF
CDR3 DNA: TGCAGTGCTAGTGGACTCTCCTATAATTCACCCCTCCACTTT

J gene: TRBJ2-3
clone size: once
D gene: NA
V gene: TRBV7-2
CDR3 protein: CASSSTRYTQYF
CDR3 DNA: TGTGCCAGCAGCTCAACGCGTTATACGCAGTATTTT

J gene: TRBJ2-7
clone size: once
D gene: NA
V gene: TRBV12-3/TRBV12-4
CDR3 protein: CASSLGVSYEQYF
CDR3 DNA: TGTGCCAGCAGTTTGGGAGTTTCCTACGAGCAGTACTTC

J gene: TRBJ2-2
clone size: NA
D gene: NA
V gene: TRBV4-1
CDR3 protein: CASSHYWGTYANTGELFF
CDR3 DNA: TGCGCCAGCAGCCACTACTGGGGCACGTACGCGAACACCGGGGAGCTGTTTTTT

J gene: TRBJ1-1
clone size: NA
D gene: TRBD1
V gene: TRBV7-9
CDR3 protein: CASSTGDTEAFF
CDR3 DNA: TGTGCCAGCAGCACAGGGGACACTGAAGCTTTCTTT

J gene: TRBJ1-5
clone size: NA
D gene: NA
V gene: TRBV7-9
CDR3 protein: CASSLAEAGNQPQHF
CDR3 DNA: TGTGCCAGCAGCTTAGCCGAGGCGGGCAATCAGCCCCAGCATTTT